This is a list of T cell receptor beta chains from one sample in a study of blood T cell repertoires in COVID-19. Assay used: immunoSEQ multiplex PCR; TCRdb lists only in-frame clones, some missing. The sample holds 120,000 or so clones; approximately 89% are singletons and the top ten take around 3.6%. Sequencing input: peripheral blood. These receptors all come from a woman between 55 and 75 years old with acute or convalescent COVID-19. Each CDR3 is given with its conserved first and last residue. The order of the fields is J gene, clone size, D gene, V gene, CDR3 protein, CDR3 DNA. The D gene is left open where the match is weak. Not every row has a clone size; where given, it reads once, few, many or a size class.

j_call: TRBJ1-5
clone_size: .
d_call: .
v_call: TRBV12-3/TRBV12-4
cdr3_aa: CASSGIESAAQHF
cdr3_nt: TGTGCCAGCAGTGGAATAGAATCAGCGGCCCAGCATTTT

j_call: TRBJ2-2
clone_size: .
d_call: .
v_call: TRBV7-9
cdr3_aa: CASSFVRNTGELFF
cdr3_nt: TGTGCCAGCAGCTTTGTCCGGAACACCGGGGAGCTGTTTTTT

j_call: TRBJ2-3
clone_size: .
d_call: TRBD2
v_call: TRBV7-9
cdr3_aa: CASSLALAGGPLMSDTQYF
cdr3_nt: TGTGCCAGCAGCCTAGCCCTAGCGGGAGGGCCCCTAATGTCTGATACGCAGTATTTT

j_call: TRBJ2-7
clone_size: .
d_call: TRBD2
v_call: TRBV11-2
cdr3_aa: CASSSAGGDYVREQYF
cdr3_nt: TGTGCCAGCAGCTCCGCCGGGGGGGATTACGTAAGGGAGCAGTACTTC

j_call: TRBJ2-2
clone_size: .
d_call: TRBD1
v_call: TRBV5-1
cdr3_aa: CASSGTGNTGELFF
cdr3_nt: TGCGCCAGCTCCGGGACAGGGAACACCGGGGAGCTGTTTTTT

j_call: TRBJ2-7
clone_size: once
d_call: TRBD1
v_call: TRBV28
cdr3_aa: CASSRQGAKDEQYF
cdr3_nt: TGTGCCAGCAGCAGACAGGGGGCCAAGGACGAGCAGTACTTC

j_call: TRBJ1-2
clone_size: .
d_call: .
v_call: TRBV6-5
cdr3_aa: CASSYSSMYGYTF
cdr3_nt: TGTGCCAGCAGTTATTCATCCATGTATGGCTACACCTTC

j_call: TRBJ2-1
clone_size: .
d_call: TRBD2
v_call: TRBV24-1
cdr3_aa: CATSGISGRGYNEQFF
cdr3_nt: TGTGCCACCAGTGGGATTAGCGGGAGGGGCTACAATGAGCAGTTCTTC

j_call: TRBJ2-3
clone_size: .
d_call: .
v_call: TRBV24-1
cdr3_aa: CATSDSLLTPAGYTQYF
cdr3_nt: TGTGCCACCAGTGATTCCCTTCTGACTCCCGCCGGCTATACGCAGTATTTT

j_call: TRBJ1-1
clone_size: .
d_call: TRBD1
v_call: TRBV6-7
cdr3_aa: CASTHPGDRGMNTEAFF
cdr3_nt: TGTGCCAGCACCCACCCGGGGGACAGGGGGATGAACACTGAAGCTTTCTTT

j_call: TRBJ2-3
clone_size: .
d_call: TRBD2
v_call: TRBV3-1/TRBV3-2
cdr3_aa: CASSQERSTSRRTDTQYF
cdr3_nt: TGTGCCAGCAGCCAAGAGAGGTCGACTAGCAGACGCACAGATACGCAGTATTTT

j_call: TRBJ2-3
clone_size: .
d_call: TRBD1
v_call: TRBV5-6
cdr3_aa: CASSHTGVVTDTQYF
cdr3_nt: TGTGCCAGCAGCCATACAGGGGTAGTCACAGATACGCAGTATTTT

j_call: TRBJ2-7
clone_size: .
d_call: TRBD2
v_call: TRBV12-3/TRBV12-4
cdr3_aa: CASRKRELGEQYF
cdr3_nt: TGTGCCAGCAGAAAGCGGGAGCTGGGGGAGCAGTACTTC

j_call: TRBJ1-5
clone_size: .
d_call: .
v_call: TRBV6-5
cdr3_aa: CASSAVTGEPQHF
cdr3_nt: TGTGCCAGCAGCGCGGTGACGGGGGAGCCCCAGCATTTT

j_call: TRBJ2-2
clone_size: .
d_call: TRBD2
v_call: TRBV24-1
cdr3_aa: CATSDTGLANTGELFF
cdr3_nt: TGTGCCACCAGTGACACGGGACTAGCTAACACCGGGGAGCTGTTTTTT